This T cell receptor beta chain stems from a study of metastatic and nonmetastatic thyroid tumors. Study-level background: Peripheral blood and tumor or nodule samples from malignant and benign thyroid patients were compared.

For this clone: Its specificity is not known. The junction shows a germline mismatch at one end, possibly a read error.

This CDR3 is 12 amino acids long. Germline CDR1 reads SGHDT; CDR2 reads YYEEEE. In the original analysis: Building a distant-metastasis classifier for papillary thyroid cancer drew on CDR3 differences across clinicopathological groups. From the PCR reads, TCRdb re-called clones with MiXCR. In this record, the V and J calls reflect TCRdb's handling and not the investigators' own analysis. The sample has roughly 20,000 clones; roughly a sixth are singletons. Study-wide results and limits: Reports indicated that malignant thyroid tumors showed significantly higher TCR beta diversity than benign nodules did, in blood and tumor.

Each patient came to thyroid surgery without any prior treatment (of any kind). The origin of this receptor is a male donor with papillary thyroid cancer or a benign thyroid nodule (not recorded which). Some clones in this sample may be carry-over from other donors' samples. Sample: adjacent normal tissue. The chain couples TRBV5-6 to TRBJ1-2; D gene unclear. The CDR3 sequence: CASSYLDYGYTF. The CDR3 nucleotides are TGTGCCAGCAGCTACTTGGACTATGGCTACACCTTT. Complete variable domain (other parts from reference TRBV5-6 and TRBJ1-2): DAGVTQSPTHLIKTRGQQVTLRCSPKSGHDTVSWYQQALGQGPQFIFQYYEEEERQRGNFPDRFSGHQFPNYSSELNVNALLLGDSALYLCASSYLDYGYTFGSGTRLTVV.